This T cell receptor (beta chain) was identified during a study of spatial heterogeneity in lung cancer. Study summary: A unique TCR and UMI combination showed up more than ten times in raw reads, on average. Whole-study findings and limits: Ubiquitous expanded tumor TCRs showed up in blood more at resection than follow-up.

This clonotype was seen a handful of times. Its antigen is undetermined. The time point is: sample taken at primary tumor resection. Without sorting, whole RNA was sequenced from tumor, nontumor lung or frozen PBMC. Germline CDR1 is SEHNR and CDR2 is FQNEAQ (reference sequence). This CDR3 spans 14 amino acids. Trimming at V came to 8 bases and at J to 5 bases, leaving 12 bases not matched to a gene. Individual TCR cDNA molecules each bore their own unique molecular identifier. Via MiXCR, TCRdb re-called the 5' RACE reads, giving one row per CDR3 protein. This table holds about 60,000 distinct CDR3 sequences, more than 7% found once.

The gene calls are TRBV7-9 and TRBJ2-7, with 7 bases aligning to TRBD1. Here the sequenced sample was PBMCs, taken at surgery. This receptor was obtained from a female donor with early-stage non-small cell lung cancer. CDR3 loop: CASAKTGMTDEQYF. The CDR3, as DNA: TGTGCCAGCGCCAAGACAGGGATGACGGACGAGCAGTACTTC.